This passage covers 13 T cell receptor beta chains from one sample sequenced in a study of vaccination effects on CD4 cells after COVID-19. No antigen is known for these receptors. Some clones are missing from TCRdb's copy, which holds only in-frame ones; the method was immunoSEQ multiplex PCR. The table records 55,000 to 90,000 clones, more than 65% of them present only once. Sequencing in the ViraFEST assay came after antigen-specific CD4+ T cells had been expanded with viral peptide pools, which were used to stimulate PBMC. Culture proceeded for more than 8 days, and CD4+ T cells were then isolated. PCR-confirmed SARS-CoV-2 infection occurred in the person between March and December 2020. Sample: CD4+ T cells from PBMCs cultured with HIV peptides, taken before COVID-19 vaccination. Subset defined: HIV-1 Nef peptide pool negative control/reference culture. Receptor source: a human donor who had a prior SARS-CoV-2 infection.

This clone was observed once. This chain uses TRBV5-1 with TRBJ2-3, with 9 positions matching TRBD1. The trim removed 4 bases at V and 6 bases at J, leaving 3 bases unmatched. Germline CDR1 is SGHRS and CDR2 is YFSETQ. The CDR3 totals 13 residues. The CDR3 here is CASSPGQGDTQYF. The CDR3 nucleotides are TGCGCCAGCAGCCCCGGACAGGGGGATACGCAGTATTTT.

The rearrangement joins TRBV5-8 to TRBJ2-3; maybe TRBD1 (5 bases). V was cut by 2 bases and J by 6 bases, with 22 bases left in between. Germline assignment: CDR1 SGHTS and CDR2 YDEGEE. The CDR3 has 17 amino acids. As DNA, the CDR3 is TGTGCCAGCAGCTTAGACCCCGGGCTCCACTCAGGGGATACGCAGTATTTT. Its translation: CASSLDPGLHSGDTQYF.

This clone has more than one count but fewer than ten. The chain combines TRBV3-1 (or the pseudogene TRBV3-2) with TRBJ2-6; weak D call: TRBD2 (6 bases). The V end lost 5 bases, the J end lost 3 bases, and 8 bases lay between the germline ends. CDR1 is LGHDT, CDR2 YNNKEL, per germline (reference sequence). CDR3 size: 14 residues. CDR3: CASSGTFGANVLTF. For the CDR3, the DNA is TGTGCCAGCAGCGGGACTTTTGGGGCCAACGTCCTGACTTTC.

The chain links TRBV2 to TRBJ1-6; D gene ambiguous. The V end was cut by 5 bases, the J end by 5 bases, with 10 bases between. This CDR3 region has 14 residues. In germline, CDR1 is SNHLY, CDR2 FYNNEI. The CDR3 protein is CASSRLRDNSPLHF. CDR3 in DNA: TGTGCCAGCAGTAGGTTGCGGGATAATTCACCCCTCCACTTT. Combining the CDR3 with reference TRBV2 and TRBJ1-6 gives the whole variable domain EPEVTQTPSHQVTQMGQEVILRCVPISNHLYFYWYRQILGQKVEFLVSFYNNEISEKSEIFDDQFSVERPDGSNFTLKIRSTKLEDSAMYFCASSRLRDNSPLHFGNGTRLTVT.

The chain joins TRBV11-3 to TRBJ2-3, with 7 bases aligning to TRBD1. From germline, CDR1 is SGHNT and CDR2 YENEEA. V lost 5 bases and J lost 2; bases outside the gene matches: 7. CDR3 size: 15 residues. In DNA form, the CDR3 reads TGTGCCAGCAGCCCCCGGGACAGTTACACAGATACGCAGTATTTT. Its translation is CASSPRDSYTDTQYF.

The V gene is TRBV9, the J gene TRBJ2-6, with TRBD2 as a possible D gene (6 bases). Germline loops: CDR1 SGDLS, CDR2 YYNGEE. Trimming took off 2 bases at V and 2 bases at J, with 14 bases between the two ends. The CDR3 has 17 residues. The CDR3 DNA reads TGTGCCAGCAGCGTCGGGGGACGGGGAACTGGGGCCAACGTCCTGACTTTC. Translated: CASSVGGRGTGANVLTF.

Here the CDR3 reads CASSLEVNTEAFF. In DNA form, the CDR3 reads TGCGCCAGCAGCTTGGAGGTGAACACTGAAGCTTTCTTT. V and J are TRBV5-1 and TRBJ1-1; no firm D call. This CDR3 has 13 amino acids. Germline V lookup: CDR1 SGHRS, CDR2 YFSETQ. V was trimmed by 0 bases and J by 0 bases, leaving 3 bases between them.

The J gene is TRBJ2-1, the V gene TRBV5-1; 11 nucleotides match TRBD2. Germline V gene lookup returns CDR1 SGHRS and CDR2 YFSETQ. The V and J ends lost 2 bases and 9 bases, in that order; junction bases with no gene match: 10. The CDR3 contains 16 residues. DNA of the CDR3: TGCGCCAGCAGCTTCATAGCGGGGGGGCCATCGCGTGAGCAGTTCTTC. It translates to CASSFIAGGPSREQFF.

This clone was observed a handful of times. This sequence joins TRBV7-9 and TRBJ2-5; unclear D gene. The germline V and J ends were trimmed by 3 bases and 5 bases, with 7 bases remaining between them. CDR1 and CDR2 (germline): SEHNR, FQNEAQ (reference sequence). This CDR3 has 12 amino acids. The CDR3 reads CASSFLGETQYF. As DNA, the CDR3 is TGTGCCAGCAGCTTTCTTGGGGAGACCCAGTACTTC. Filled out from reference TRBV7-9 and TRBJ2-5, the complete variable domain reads DTGVSQNPRHKITKRGQNVTFRCDPISEHNRLYWYRQTLGQGPEFLTYFQNEAQLEKSRLLSDRFSAERPKGSFSTLEIQRTEQGDSAMYLCASSFLGETQYFGPGTRLLVL.

The CDR3 DNA sequence: TGTGCCAGTAGTATCTGGTGGGGGGCTGAAGCTTTCTTT. Encoded protein: CASSIWWGAEAFF. The V gene is TRBV19, the J gene TRBJ1-1, with a possible D match to TRBD1 (5 bases). V lost 3 bases to trimming and J lost 6 bases, with 11 bases between them. CDR1 LNHDA and CDR2 SQIVND come from the germline V gene (reference sequence). This CDR3 contains 13 residues. Combining the CDR3 with reference TRBV19 and TRBJ1-1 gives the whole variable domain DGGITQSPKYLFRKEGQNVTLSCEQNLNHDAMYWYRQDPGQGLRLIYYSQIVNDFQKGDIAEGYSVSREKKESFPLTVTSAQKNPTAFYLCASSIWWGAEAFFGQGTRLTVV.

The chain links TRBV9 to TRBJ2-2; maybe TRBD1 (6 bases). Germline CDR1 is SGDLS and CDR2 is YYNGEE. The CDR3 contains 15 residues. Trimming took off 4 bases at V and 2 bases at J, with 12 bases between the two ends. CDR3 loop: CASSPGTFNTGELFF. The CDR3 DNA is TGTGCCAGCAGCCCCGGGACATTTAACACCGGGGAGCTGTTTTTT.

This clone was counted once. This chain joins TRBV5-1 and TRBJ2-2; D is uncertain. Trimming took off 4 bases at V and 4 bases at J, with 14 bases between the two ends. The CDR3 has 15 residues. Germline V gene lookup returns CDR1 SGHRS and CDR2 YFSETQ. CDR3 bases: TGCGCCAGCAGCCTTAAAGCCCCGAGCACCGGGGAGCTGTTTTTT. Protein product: CASSLKAPSTGELFF.

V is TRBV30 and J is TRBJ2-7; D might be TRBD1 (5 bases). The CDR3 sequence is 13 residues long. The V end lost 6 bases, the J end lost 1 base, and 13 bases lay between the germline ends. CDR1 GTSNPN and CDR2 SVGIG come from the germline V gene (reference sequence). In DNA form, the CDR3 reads TGTGCCTGTTCTACCAGGGTTTCCTACGAGCAGTACTTC. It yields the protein CACSTRVSYEQYF.